The T cell receptor beta chain under discussion was sequenced for a study of somatic mutations in cytotoxic T cells in rheumatoid arthritis. Repertoires were generated with immunoSEQ multiplex PCR, while TCRdb's copy carries only in-frame clones and drops some. Altogether some 29,000 clones are present, around 86% being singletons, with the ten largest covering around 10%. Findings and limits, study-wide: For CD8+ T-cell clonality, rheumatoid arthritis patients and age-matched healthy controls did not differ significantly.

The CDR3 covers 15 residues. Germline CDR1 reads MRHNA; CDR2 reads SNTAGT. The germline V and J ends were trimmed by 3 bases and 8 bases, with 17 bases remaining between them. Points on this clone: What it binds is unknown.

This chain joins TRBV6-4 and TRBJ2-4, with a possible D match to TRBD2 (5 bases). The sequencing input was CD8+ T cells sorted from blood. This receptor was identified in an adult with rheumatoid arthritis. For the CDR3, the DNA is TGTGCCAGCAGTGAGGGCAAGGGAGAGATGGACATTCAGTACTTC. Translated: CASSEGKGEMDIQYF.